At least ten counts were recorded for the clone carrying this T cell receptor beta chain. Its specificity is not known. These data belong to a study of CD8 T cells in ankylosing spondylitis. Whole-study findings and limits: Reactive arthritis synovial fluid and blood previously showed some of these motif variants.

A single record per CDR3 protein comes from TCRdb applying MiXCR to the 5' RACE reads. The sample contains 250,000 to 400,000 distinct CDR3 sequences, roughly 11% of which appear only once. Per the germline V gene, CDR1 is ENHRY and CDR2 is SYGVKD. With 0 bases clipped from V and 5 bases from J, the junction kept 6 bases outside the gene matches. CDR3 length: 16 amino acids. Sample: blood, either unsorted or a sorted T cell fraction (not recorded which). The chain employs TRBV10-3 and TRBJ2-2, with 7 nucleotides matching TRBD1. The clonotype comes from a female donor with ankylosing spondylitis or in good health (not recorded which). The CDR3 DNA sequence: TGTGCCATCAGTGAGTCGACACAGGGGCTTACCGGGGAGCTGTTTTTT. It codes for CAISESTQGLTGELFF.